The 13 T cell receptor beta chains given below trace back to one sample, sequenced in a study of T cell repertoires in cytomegalovirus infection. TCRdb passed the reads through MiXCR, listing each CDR3 protein once. Of 110,000 or so distinct CDR3 sequences in the sample, 30% were seen once. The antigens these receptors bind are not known. The sequencing here drew on CD8+ T cells from cultured PBMCs, taken from culture after CMV antigen stimulation. The origin of the receptors is a human donor in good health (CMV status not recorded). Some clones in this sample may be carry-over from other donors' samples.

This sequence joins TRBV19 and TRBJ2-3; possibly TRBD1 for D (6 bases). This CDR3 has 13 amino acids. The germline V gene has CDR1 LNHDA and CDR2 SQIVND (reference sequence). The V and J ends lost 7 bases and 2 bases respectively, with 10 bases between them. CDR3 amino acids: CASKTGPTDTQYF. In DNA form, the CDR3 reads TGTGCCAGTAAGACAGGACCCACAGATACGCAGTATTTT.

This sequence joins TRBV18 and TRBJ2-3, with D perhaps TRBD2 (6 bases). This CDR3 comprises 15 residues. V gave up 6 bases and J gave up 2 bases, with 15 bases separating them. The germline CDR1 and CDR2 sequences are KGHSH and LQKENI. In nucleotides, the CDR3 is TGTGCCAGCTCGCCGGACTATATAATCACAGATACGCAGTATTTT. Its translation: CASSPDYIITDTQYF.

There are a few counts of this clonotype. The V gene is TRBV7-8, the J gene TRBJ2-5, with 9 bases aligning to TRBD1. The CDR3 loop spans 15 amino acids. V shed 2 bases and J 3 bases; nucleotides not matched to a gene: 4. Germline V CDR1 and CDR2: SGHVS, FQNEAQ. CDR3 loop: CASSLTGGAEETQYF. The CDR3 nucleotides are TGTGCCAGCAGCTTAACAGGGGGCGCAGAAGAGACCCAGTACTTC.

The chain employs TRBV6-6 and TRBJ2-5; D might be TRBD1 (5 bases). Germline V CDR1 and CDR2: MNHNY, SVGAGI (reference sequence). CDR3 length: 14 residues. V was shortened by 0 bases and J by 2 bases, with 7 bases between the two germline ends. In DNA form, the CDR3 reads TGTGCCAGCAGTTACTCACAGGAACAAGAGACCCAGTACTTC. This translates into CASSYSQEQETQYF.

This clonotype was picked up one time. The chain is built from TRBV20-1 and TRBJ2-2; D possibly corresponds to TRBD2 (5 bases). The germline CDR1 and CDR2 sequences are DFQATT and SNEGSKA (reference sequence). There are 16 residues in the CDR3. V was trimmed by 0 bases and J by 0 bases, leaving 11 bases between them. The CDR3 nucleotides are TGCAGTGCTAGAGATCCCGGGGAGTCGAACACCGGGGAGCTGTTTTTT. Its translation is CSARDPGESNTGELFF.

The V gene is TRBV20-1, the J gene TRBJ2-5; a weak D match, TRBD2 (6 bases). This CDR3 comprises 15 residues. The V gene's germline CDR1 is DFQATT and CDR2 SNEGSKA (reference sequence). Trimming stripped 1 base from V and 4 bases from J, with 16 bases between. CDR3 nucleotide sequence: TGCAGTGCTAGAGTGGGGGGTATGGAGACAGAGACCCAGTACTTC. Translating gives CSARVGGMETETQYF.

This clonotype was recorded at least ten times. The chain couples TRBV28 to TRBJ1-6; a weak D match, TRBD1 (5 bases). CDR3 length equals 13 residues. V lost 11 bases to trimming and J lost 7 bases, with 15 bases between them. Germline V gene data show CDR1 as MDHEN and CDR2 as SYDVKM. The CDR3 loop is CAGSRQRNSPLHF. The CDR3 DNA sequence: TGTGCCGGGTCACGACAGAGGAATTCACCCCTCCACTTT.

The sample holds a few counts of this clonotype. The V gene is TRBV7-9, the J gene TRBJ1-5; maybe TRBD1 (5 bases). In germline, CDR1 is SEHNR, CDR2 FQNEAQ (reference sequence). There are 14 residues in the CDR3. Trimming stripped 10 bases from V and 2 bases from J, with 15 bases between. The CDR3: CATGGGIRNQPQHF. The CDR3 bases are TGTGCCACCGGGGGGGGGATCCGCAATCAGCCCCAGCATTTT.

CDR3 sequence (DNA): TGTGCCAGCAGTTTAAGCCCGGGGATCTCACCACCCCTCCACTTT. Protein sequence: CASSLSPGISPPLHF. The V call is TRBV12-3 or TRBV12-4, the J call TRBJ1-6; D is ambiguous. Deletions cut 2 bases from V and 11 bases from J, with 16 bases between. This CDR3 has 15 amino acids.

The V and J genes are TRBV28 and TRBJ1-3; no clear D gene. CDR1 and CDR2 from the germline V gene are MDHEN and SYDVKM. This CDR3 spans 15 amino acids. V dropped 1 base and J dropped 4 bases, with 11 bases sitting between them. CDR3 loop: CASSLFGAGGNTIYF. The CDR3 nucleotides read TGTGCCAGCAGTTTATTTGGAGCTGGGGGAAACACCATATATTTT.

This clonotype was seen ten or more times. The rearrangement uses TRBV7-8 and TRBJ1-5, with a weak D call TRBD1 (5 bases). The germline V and J ends were trimmed by 5 bases and 0 bases, with 11 bases remaining between them. Germline V gene data show CDR1 as SGHVS and CDR2 as FQNEAQ. The CDR3 has 15 amino acids. The CDR3 protein is CASSPAGDSNQPQHF. The CDR3 DNA is TGTGCCAGCAGCCCAGCGGGGGATAGCAATCAGCCCCAGCATTTT.

This clonotype was detected only a few times. The chain joins TRBV7-2 to TRBJ1-4; D ambiguous. V lost 5 bases, J lost 0 bases, and 16 bases lay in between. The length of the CDR3 is 17 residues. Germline CDR1 SGHTA, CDR2 FQGNSA. The CDR3 DNA reads TGTGCCAGCAGCCCTGATCTGGCGTGGGCAACTAATGAAAAACTGTTTTTT. This sequence encodes CASSPDLAWATNEKLFF.

This clonotype was seen repeatedly, ten times or more. This chain uses TRBV7-2 with TRBJ2-7; 7 bases line up with TRBD2. The V gene's germline CDR1 is SGHTA and CDR2 FQGNSA. This CDR3 region has 16 residues. Trimming removed 0 bases from V and 5 bases from J; junction bases left unmatched: 10. CDR3 DNA sequence: TGTGCCAGCAGCTTAGCCGGACGGACTAGTATGGACGAGCAGTACTTC. It specifies CASSLAGRTSMDEQYF.